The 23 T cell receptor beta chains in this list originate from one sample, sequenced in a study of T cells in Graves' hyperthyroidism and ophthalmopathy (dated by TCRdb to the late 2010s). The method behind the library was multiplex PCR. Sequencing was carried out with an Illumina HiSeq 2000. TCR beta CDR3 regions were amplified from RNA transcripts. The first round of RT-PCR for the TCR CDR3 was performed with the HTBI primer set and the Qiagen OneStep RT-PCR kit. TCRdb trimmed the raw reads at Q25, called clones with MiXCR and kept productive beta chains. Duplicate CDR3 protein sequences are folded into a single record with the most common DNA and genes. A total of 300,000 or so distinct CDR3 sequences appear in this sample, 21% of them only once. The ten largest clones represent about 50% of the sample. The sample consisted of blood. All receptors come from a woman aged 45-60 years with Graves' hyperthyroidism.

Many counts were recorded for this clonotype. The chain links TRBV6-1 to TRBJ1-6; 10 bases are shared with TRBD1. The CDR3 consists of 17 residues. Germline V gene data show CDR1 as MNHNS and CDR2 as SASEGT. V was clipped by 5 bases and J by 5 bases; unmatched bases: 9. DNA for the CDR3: TGTGCCAGCAGTATTAGACAGGGGGCAGGAAATAATTCACCCCTCCACTTT. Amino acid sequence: CASSIRQGAGNNSPLHF.

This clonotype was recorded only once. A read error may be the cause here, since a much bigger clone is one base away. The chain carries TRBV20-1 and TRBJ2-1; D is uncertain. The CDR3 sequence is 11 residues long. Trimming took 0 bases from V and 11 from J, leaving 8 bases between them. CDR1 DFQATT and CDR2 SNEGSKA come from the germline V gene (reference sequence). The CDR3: CSARDPVQQFF. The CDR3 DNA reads TGCAGTGCTAGAGACCCGGTACAGCAGTTCTTC.

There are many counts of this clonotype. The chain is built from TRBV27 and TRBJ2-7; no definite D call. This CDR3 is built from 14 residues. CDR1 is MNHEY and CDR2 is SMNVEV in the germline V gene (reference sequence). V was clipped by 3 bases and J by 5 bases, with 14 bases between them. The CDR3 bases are TGTGCCAGCAGTTTGAGTTGGGCCACCGACGAGCAGTACTTC. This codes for CASSLSWATDEQYF.

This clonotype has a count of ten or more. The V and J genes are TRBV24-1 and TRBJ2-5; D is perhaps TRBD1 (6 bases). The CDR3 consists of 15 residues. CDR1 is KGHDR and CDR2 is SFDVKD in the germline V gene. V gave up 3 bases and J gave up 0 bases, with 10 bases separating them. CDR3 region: CATSDAGTNQETQYF. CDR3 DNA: TGTGCCACCAGTGATGCCGGGACAAACCAAGAGACCCAGTACTTC.

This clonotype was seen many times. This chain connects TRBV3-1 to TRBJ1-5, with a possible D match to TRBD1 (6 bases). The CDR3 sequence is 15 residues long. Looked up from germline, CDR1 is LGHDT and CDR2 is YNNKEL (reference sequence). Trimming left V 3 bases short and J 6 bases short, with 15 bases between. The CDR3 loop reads CASSQAGVITQPQHF. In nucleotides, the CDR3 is TGTGCCAGCAGCCAGGCAGGGGTAATCACTCAGCCCCAGCATTTT.

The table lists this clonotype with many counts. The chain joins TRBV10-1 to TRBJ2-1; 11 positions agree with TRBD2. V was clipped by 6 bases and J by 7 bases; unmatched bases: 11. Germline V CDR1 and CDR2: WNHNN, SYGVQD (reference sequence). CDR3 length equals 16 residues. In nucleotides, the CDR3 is TGCGCCAGCAGCGGTCCGACTAGCGGGATAGGGAATGAGCAGTTCTTC. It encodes CASSGPTSGIGNEQFF.

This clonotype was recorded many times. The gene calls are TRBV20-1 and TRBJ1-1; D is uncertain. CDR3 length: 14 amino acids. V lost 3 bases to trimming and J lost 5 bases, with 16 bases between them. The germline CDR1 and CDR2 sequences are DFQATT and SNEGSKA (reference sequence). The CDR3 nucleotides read TGCAGTGCTAGTTCGGGTCCATGGAATACTGAAGCTTTCTTT. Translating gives CSASSGPWNTEAFF.

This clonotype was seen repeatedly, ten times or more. The CDR3 sequence is CASSPGRHNYGYTF. CDR3 bases: TGTGCCAGTAGCCCGGGACGGCACAACTATGGCTACACCTTC. The chain joins TRBV19 to TRBJ1-2; D is possibly TRBD1 (5 bases). The CDR3 has 14 amino acids. CDR1 is LNHDA, CDR2 SQIVND, per germline (reference sequence). Between the trimmed V and J ends, which lost 6 bases and 2 bases, there was a span of 13 bases.

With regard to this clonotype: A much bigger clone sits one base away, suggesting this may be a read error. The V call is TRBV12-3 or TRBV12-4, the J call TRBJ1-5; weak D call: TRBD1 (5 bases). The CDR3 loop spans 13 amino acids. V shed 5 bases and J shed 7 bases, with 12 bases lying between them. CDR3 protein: CASSKERDQPQHF. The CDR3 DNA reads TGTGCCAGCAGTAAAGAGAGGGACCAGCCCCAGCATTTT.

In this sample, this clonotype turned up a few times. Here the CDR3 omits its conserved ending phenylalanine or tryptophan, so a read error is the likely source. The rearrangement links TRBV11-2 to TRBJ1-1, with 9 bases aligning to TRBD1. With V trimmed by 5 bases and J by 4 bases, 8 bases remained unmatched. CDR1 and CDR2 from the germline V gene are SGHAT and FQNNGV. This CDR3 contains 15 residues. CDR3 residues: CASSRGQGSGTEAFL. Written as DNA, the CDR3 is TGTGCCAGCAGCCGGGGACAGGGCAGTGGCACTGAAGCTTTCCTT.

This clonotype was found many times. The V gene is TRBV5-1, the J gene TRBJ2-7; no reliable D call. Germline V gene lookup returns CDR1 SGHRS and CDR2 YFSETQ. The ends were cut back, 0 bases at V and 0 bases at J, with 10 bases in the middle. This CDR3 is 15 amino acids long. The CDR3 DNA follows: TGCGCCAGCAGCTTGGGGACGTCGAGCTCCTACGAGCAGTACTTC. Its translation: CASSLGTSSSYEQYF.

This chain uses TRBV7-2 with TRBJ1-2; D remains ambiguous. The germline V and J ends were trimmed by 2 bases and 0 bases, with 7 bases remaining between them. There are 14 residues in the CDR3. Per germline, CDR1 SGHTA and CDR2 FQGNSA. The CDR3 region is CASSLSPPNYGYTF. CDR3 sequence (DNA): TGTGCCAGCAGCTTATCACCTCCTAACTATGGCTACACCTTC.

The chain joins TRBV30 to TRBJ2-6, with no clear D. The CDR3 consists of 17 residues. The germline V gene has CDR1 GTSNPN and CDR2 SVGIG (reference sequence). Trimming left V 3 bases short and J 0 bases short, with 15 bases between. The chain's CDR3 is CAWSESVQLSGANVLTF. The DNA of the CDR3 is TGTGCCTGGAGCGAATCGGTCCAGCTCTCTGGGGCCAACGTCCTGACTTTC.

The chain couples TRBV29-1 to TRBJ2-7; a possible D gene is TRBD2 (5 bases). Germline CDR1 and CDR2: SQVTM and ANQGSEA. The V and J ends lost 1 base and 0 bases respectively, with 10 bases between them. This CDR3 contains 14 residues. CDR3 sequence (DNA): TGCAGCGTTGAAGCCGGGAAGGGCTCCTACGAGCAGTACTTC. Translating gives CSVEAGKGSYEQYF.

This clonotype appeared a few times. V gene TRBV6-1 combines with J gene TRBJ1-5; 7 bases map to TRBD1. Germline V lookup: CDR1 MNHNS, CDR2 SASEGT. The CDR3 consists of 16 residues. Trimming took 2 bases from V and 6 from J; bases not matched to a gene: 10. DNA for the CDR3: TGTGCCAGCAGTGAATTGGGAGGGGGCGCCGGTCAGCCCCAGCATTTT. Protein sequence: CASSELGGGAGQPQHF.

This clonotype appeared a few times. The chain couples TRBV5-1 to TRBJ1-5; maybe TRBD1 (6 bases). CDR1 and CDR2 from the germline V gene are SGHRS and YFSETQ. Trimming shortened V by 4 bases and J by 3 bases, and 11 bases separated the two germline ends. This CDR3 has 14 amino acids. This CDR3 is CASSLGGNNQPQHF. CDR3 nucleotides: TGCGCCAGCAGCCTAGGGGGTAACAATCAGCCCCAGCATTTT.

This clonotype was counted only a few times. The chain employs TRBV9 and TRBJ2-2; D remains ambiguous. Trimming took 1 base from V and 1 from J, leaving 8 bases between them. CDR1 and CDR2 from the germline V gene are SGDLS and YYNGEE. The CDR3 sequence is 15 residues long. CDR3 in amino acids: CASSVTIENTGELFF. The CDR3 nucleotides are TGTGCCAGCAGCGTAACCATCGAGAACACCGGGGAGCTGTTTTTT.

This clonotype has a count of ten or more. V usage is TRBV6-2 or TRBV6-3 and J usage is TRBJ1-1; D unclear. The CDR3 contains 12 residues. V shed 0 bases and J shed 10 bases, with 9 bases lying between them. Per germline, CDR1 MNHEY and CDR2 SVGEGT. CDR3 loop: CASSYSIGGAFF. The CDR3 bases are TGTGCCAGCAGTTACTCGATTGGCGGAGCTTTCTTT.

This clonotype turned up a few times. CDR3 coding DNA: TGTGCCAGCTCAGAACTAGCGGGTAACACCGGGGAGCTGTTTTTT. Its translation is CASSELAGNTGELFF. The rearrangement joins TRBV18 to TRBJ2-2, with TRBD2 matching 9 bases. CDR3 length: 15 residues. Germline V CDR1 and CDR2: KGHSH, LQKENI. The V segment lost 5 bases and the J segment 2 bases; nucleotides outside the gene matches: 3.

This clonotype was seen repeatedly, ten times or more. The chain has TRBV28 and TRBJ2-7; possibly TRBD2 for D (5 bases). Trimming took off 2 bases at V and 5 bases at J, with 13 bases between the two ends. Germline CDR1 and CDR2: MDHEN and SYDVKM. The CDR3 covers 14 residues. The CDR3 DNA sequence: TGTGCCAGCAGTTTAGGCGAGAGGGCCCACGAGCAGTACTTC. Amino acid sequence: CASSLGERAHEQYF.

Here the CDR3 reads CASSPGTSGRARETQYF. In nucleotides, the CDR3 is TGTGCCAGCAGCCCCGGGACTAGCGGGAGAGCAAGGGAGACCCAGTACTTC. V and J are TRBV14 and TRBJ2-5, with 14 bases matching TRBD2. The CDR3 loop spans 17 amino acids. Trimming cost V 4 bases and J 5 bases; bases outside gene matches: 9. In germline, CDR1 is SGHDN, CDR2 FVKESK.

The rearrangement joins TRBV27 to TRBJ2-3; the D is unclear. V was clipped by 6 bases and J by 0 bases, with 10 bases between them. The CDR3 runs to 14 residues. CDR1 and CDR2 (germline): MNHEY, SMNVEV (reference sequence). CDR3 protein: CASRPTQSTDTQYF. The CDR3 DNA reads TGTGCCAGCAGACCTACCCAAAGCACAGATACGCAGTATTTT.

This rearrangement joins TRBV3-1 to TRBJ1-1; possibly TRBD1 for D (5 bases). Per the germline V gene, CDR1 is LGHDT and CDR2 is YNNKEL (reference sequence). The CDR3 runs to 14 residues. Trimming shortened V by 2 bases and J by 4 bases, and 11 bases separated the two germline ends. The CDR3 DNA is TGTGCCAGCAGCCAATTCCGGGGGGGCACTGAAGCTTTCTTT. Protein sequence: CASSQFRGGTEAFF.